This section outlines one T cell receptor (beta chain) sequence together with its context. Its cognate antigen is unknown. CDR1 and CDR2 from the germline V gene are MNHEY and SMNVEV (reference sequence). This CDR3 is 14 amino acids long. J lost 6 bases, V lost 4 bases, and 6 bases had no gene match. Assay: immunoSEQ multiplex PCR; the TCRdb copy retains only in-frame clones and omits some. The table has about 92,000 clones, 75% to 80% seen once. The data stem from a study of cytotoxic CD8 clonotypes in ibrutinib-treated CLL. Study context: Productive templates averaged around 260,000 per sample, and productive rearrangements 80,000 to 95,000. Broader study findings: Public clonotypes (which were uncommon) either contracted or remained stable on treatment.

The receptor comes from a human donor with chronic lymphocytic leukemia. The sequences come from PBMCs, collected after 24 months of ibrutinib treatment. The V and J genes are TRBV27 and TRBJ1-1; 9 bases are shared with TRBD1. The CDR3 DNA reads TGTGCCAGCAGTTCGGACAGGGGTGGGTCTGAAGCTTTCTTT. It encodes CASSSDRGGSEAFF.